This T cell receptor beta chain comes out of a study of cytomegalovirus exposure and HLA in healthy donors. General observations from the study: According to reports, the classifier identified cytomegalovirus status with high specificity and sensitivity. The sole available immune exposure information was CMV serostatus. Cytomegalovirus association was assigned to approximately 160 TCR beta chains.

Primers for the PCR totalled 60 Vbeta and 13 Jbeta. TCRdb keeps only in-frame clones here, not all; method: immunoSEQ multiplex PCR. Among approximately 160,000 clones listed, around two thirds were seen once. Healthy bone marrow donors formed the donor group. This clone was detected once. Its target is not known. Input material: PBMCs. The receptor's source is a man in his fifties or sixties in good health and CMV-seronegative.

Written as DNA, the CDR3 is TGTGCCAGCAGCTCCAGTTTCGTCCGCCGACTAGCGGGAATCACAGATACGCAGTATTTT. Translated, it gives CASSSSFVRRLAGITDTQYF. V is TRBV5-8 and J is TRBJ2-3; 11 bases are shared with TRBD2. Germline V gives CDR1 SGHTS, CDR2 YDEGEE. The V and J ends lost 3 bases and 2 bases, in that order; junction bases with no gene match: 17. The CDR3 sequence is 20 residues long.